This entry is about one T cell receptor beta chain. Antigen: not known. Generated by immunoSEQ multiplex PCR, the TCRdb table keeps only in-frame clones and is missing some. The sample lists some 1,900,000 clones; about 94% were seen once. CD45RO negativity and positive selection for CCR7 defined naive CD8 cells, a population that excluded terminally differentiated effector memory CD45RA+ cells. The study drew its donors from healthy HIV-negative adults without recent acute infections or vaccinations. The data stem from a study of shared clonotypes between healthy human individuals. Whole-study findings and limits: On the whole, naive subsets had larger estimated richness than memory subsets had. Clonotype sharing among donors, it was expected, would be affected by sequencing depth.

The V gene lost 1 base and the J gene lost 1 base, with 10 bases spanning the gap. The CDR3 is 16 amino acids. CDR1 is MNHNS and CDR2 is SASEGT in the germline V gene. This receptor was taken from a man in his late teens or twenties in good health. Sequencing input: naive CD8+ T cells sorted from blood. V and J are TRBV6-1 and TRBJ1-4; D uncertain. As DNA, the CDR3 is TGTGCCAGCAGTGAAGTAGGCCTGGAAACTAATGAAAAACTGTTTTTT. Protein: CASSEVGLETNEKLFF.